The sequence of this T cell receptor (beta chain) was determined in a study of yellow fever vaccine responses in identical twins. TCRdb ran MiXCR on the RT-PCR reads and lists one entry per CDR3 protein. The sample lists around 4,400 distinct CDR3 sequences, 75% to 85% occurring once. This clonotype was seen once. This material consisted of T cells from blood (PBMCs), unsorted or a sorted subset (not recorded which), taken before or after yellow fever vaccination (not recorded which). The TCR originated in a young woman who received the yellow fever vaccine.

The chain's CDR3 is CSVRRMGARETQYF. The CDR3 bases are TGCAGCGTCCGACGGATGGGGGCCAGAGAGACCCAGTACTTC. The chain has TRBV29-1 and TRBJ2-5; D might be TRBD1 (6 bases). Per germline, CDR1 SQVTM and CDR2 ANQGSEA. The V end lost 6 bases, the J end lost 4 bases, and 18 bases lay between the germline ends. The CDR3 totals 14 residues. Combining the CDR3 with reference TRBV29-1 and TRBJ2-5 gives the whole variable domain SAVISQKPSRDICQRGTSLTIQCQVDSQVTMMFWYRQQPGQSLTLIATANQGSEATYESGFVIDKFPISRPNLTFSTLTVSNMSPEDSSIYLCSVRRMGARETQYFGPGTRLLVL.